This T cell receptor beta chain was sequenced in a study of regulatory T cells in long-lasting Graves disease. General observations from the study: New patients shared fewer than 1,000 public clonotypes, and persistent patients shared more, with 2,741.

In this sample, this clonotype turned up many times. What it binds is not known. Time point meaning: persistent/refractory GD, antithyroid drugs over 5 years with positive TRAb. The authors made the TCR library using RNA they extracted from PBMCs. Tubes containing EDTA received around 9.5 milliliters of drawn peripheral blood. Relying on iRepertoire HTBI primers and Arm-PCR of CDR3 regions, the team built TCR beta libraries. In TCRdb, the multiplex PCR reads were re-called with MiXCR into one record per CDR3 protein. The sample has around 500,000 distinct CDR3 sequences, about 20% seen once. The sequences come from peripheral blood mononuclear cells (PBMCs), collected when the disease was refractory, from a patient treated with antithyroid drugs. The clonotype comes from a female donor with Graves disease.

The CDR3 protein is CASSLGPRYEQYF. The CDR3 DNA reads as TGTGCCAGCAGTTTGGGACCACGGTACGAGCAGTACTTC. The chain is built from TRBV7-9 and TRBJ2-7; D may match TRBD1 or TRBD2 (5 bases each). Per germline, CDR1 SEHNR and CDR2 FQNEAQ (reference sequence). V lost 6 bases and J lost 4, with 13 bases in between. The CDR3 loop spans 13 amino acids.